The 6 T cell receptor beta chains below were found in one sample sequenced in a study of blood T cell repertoires in COVID-19 (dated by TCRdb to 2018 to 2020). The library was built by means of the immunoSEQ multiplex PCR assay. TCRdb limited this immuneACCESS table to in-frame rearrangements with V and J called. A share of clones is missing; checked studies link under half to unresolved V genes, and the rest is unexplained. Within this sample are about 78,000 clones, with about nine tenths of them counted one time only. The ten biggest clones cover around 0.96% of the sample. The specimen was peripheral blood. The receptors were gathered from a woman between 45 and 60 years old in a cohort sampled during active COVID-19.

The chain has TRBV3-1 (or the pseudogene TRBV3-2) and TRBJ1-1; tentative D call: TRBD1 (5 bases). The CDR3 contains 15 residues. V was pared by 0 bases and J by 5 bases, with 13 bases between. Looked up from germline, CDR1 is LGHDT and CDR2 is YNNKEL (reference sequence). The CDR3 sequence is CASSQDGGGKTEAFF. Here the CDR3 DNA reads TGTGCCAGCAGCCAAGATGGGGGGGGTAAGACTGAAGCTTTCTTT.

This chain connects TRBV4-1 to TRBJ2-5, with a possible D match to TRBD2 (6 bases). V shed 1 base and J shed 2 bases, with 11 bases lying between them. Germline V gene lookup returns CDR1 MGHRA and CDR2 YSYEKL. The CDR3 has 15 amino acids. The CDR3 coding sequence is TGCGCCAGCAGCCAAGGAGGCGGGGATCAAGAGACCCAGTACTTC. This codes for CASSQGGGDQETQYF.

The chain is built from TRBV21-1 and TRBJ2-7; the D call in the table, TRBD1, was not verified against the DNA. TRBV21-1 is tagged as a pseudogene. This CDR3 is built from 13 residues. The CDR3 coding sequence is TGTGCCAGCAGGCCCAGACAGCCCTACGAGCAGTACTTC. Protein product: CASRPRQPYEQYF.

V usage is TRBV13 and J usage is TRBJ1-2, with unresolved D. Germline V gene lookup returns CDR1 PRHDT and CDR2 FYEKMQ (reference sequence). Trimming pared 4 bases from V and 5 bases from J, leaving 8 bases between. The CDR3 length is 12 residues. The CDR3 sequence: CASSSMRYGYTF. For the CDR3, the DNA is TGTGCCAGCAGCTCAATGAGGTATGGCTACACCTTC.

The rearrangement joins TRBV30 to TRBJ1-1; D is ambiguous. Trimming stripped 8 bases from V and 0 bases from J, with 16 bases between. In germline, CDR1 is GTSNPN, CDR2 SVGIG (reference sequence). The CDR3 length is 14 residues. DNA for the CDR3: TGTGCCGGTAGCGGAAGGACTCTGAACACTGAAGCTTTCTTT. It is translated as CAGSGRTLNTEAFF.

This clone has only one observation. The V gene is TRBV12-3 or TRBV12-4, the J gene TRBJ1-4; 8 bases line up with TRBD1. This CDR3 has 12 residues. V lost 10 bases and J lost 14; bases outside the gene matches: 12. CDR3 protein: CATRPGTGLLFF. The CDR3 nucleotides read TGTGCCACCCGTCCCGGGACAGGATTGCTGTTTTTT.